The 17 T cell receptor beta chains presented below share a single source sample, sequenced in a study of CDR3 diversity in severe acne. TCRdb reprocessed the PCR reads via MiXCR and lists one record per CDR3 protein. Counted here are 97,000 or so distinct CDR3 sequences, roughly half occurring once; the ten biggest clones make up around 12%. Input material: blood. The receptors were gathered from a male donor with acne.

The J gene is TRBJ1-1, the V gene TRBV7-8, with 7 bases that match TRBD1. The germline V gene encodes CDR1 SGHVS and CDR2 FQNEAQ. The CDR3 spans 14 residues. V was clipped by 5 bases and J by 0 bases; unmatched bases: 3. DNA of the CDR3: TGTGCCAGCAGCGAGACAGGGATGAACACTGAAGCTTTCTTT. It yields the protein CASSETGMNTEAFF. The variable domain in full, completed from reference TRBV7-8 and TRBJ1-1, reads GAGVSQSPRYKVAKRGQDVALRCDPISGHVSLFWYQQALGQGPEFLTYFQNEAQLDKSGLPSDRFFAERPEGSVSTLKIQRTQQEDSAVYLCASSETGMNTEAFFGQGTRLTVV.

This clonotype was seen repeatedly, ten times or more. J is TRBJ2-7 and V is TRBV9; D possibly corresponds to TRBD1 (6 bases). This CDR3 region has 15 residues. The germline V and J ends were trimmed by 4 bases and 6 bases, with 20 bases remaining between them. Germline lookup yields CDR1 SGDLS and CDR2 YYNGEE. CDR3 bases: TGTGCCAGCAGCCCAACCACAGGGAGAAGCGCCGAGCAGTACTTC. Its translation: CASSPTTGRSAEQYF.

J is TRBJ1-4 and V is TRBV5-1; D remains ambiguous. The V gene's germline CDR1 is SGHRS and CDR2 YFSETQ. The CDR3 contains 13 residues. V was trimmed by 4 bases and J by 8 bases, leaving 12 bases between them. The CDR3 loop reads CASSRDRGEKLFF. DNA of the CDR3: TGCGCCAGCAGCCGCGATAGAGGGGAAAAACTGTTTTTT.

The chain recombines TRBV13 with TRBJ2-6; 7 bases map to TRBD2. The CDR3 loop spans 15 amino acids. Germline-derived CDR1 and CDR2 are PRHDT and FYEKMQ (reference sequence). V gave up 4 bases and J gave up 0 bases; unmatched junction bases: 0. The CDR3 nucleotides read TGTGCCAGCAGCTGGGGGGGCTCTGGGGCCAACGTCCTGACTTTC. It is translated as CASSWGGSGANVLTF. The entire variable domain, with the rest obtained from reference TRBV13 and TRBJ2-6, is as follows: AAGVIQSPRHLIKEKRETATLKCYPIPRHDTVYWYQQGPGQDPQFLISFYEKMQSDKGSIPDRFSAQQFSDYHSELNMSSLELGDSALYFCASSWGGSGANVLTFGAGSRLTVL.

This clonotype was seen a handful of times. This chain links TRBV7-8 with TRBJ2-7; 7 positions match TRBD1. The germline V gene has CDR1 SGHVS and CDR2 FQNEAQ. The CDR3 runs to 15 residues. The CDR3 sequence: CASGLNRGSSYEQYV. The CDR3 nucleotides read TGTGCCAGCGGCTTAAACAGGGGAAGCTCCTACGAGCAGTACGTC.

The chain recombines TRBV5-4 with TRBJ2-5; D possibly matches TRBD1 or TRBD2 (5 bases each). Looked up from germline, CDR1 is SGHNT and CDR2 is YYREEE (reference sequence). The CDR3 loop spans 14 amino acids. The V end lost 0 bases, the J end lost 3 bases, and 9 bases lay between the germline ends. The CDR3 DNA reads TGTGCCAGCAGCTTGGGACAGACTAAAGAGACCCAGTACTTC. This codes for CASSLGQTKETQYF.

Points on this clonotype: The junction shows a germline mismatch at one end, possibly a read error. The V call is TRBV7-2, the J call TRBJ2-7; the D gene is possibly TRBD1 (5 bases). Germline lookup yields CDR1 SGHTA and CDR2 FQGNSA. This CDR3 contains 13 residues. CDR3 DNA sequence: TGTGGCAGCAGCCAAGGGGTCTCCTACGAGCAGTACTTC. Amino acid sequence: CGSSQGVSYEQYF.

The chain recombines TRBV28 with TRBJ1-1; D is ambiguous. Germline loops: CDR1 MDHEN, CDR2 SYDVKM. This CDR3 is built from 13 residues. The ends were cut back, 3 bases at V and 4 bases at J, with 9 bases in the middle. The DNA of the CDR3 is TGTGCCAGCAGTTTGACATGGATCACTGAAGCTTTCTTT. Protein product: CASSLTWITEAFF.

Concerning this clonotype itself: The limits of the CDR3 on the DNA are not certain, so only TCRdb's listed CDR3 is given. V is TRBV10-3 and J is TRBJ2-2; whether TRBD1, the table's D call, matches the DNA was not checked. Including both end residues, the CDR3 is 23 amino acids long. Germline V gene sequence: CDR1 ENHRY, CDR2 SYGVKD. CDR3 amino acids: CAINPGTENYEQYFGPGTGELFF.

The gene calls are TRBV7-9 and TRBJ2-7; TRBD1 matches at 9 bases. V dropped 6 bases and J dropped 7; count of bases not matched to a gene: 10. The CDR3 sequence is 14 residues long. The germline V gene encodes CDR1 SEHNR and CDR2 FQNEAQ (reference sequence). The CDR3 reads CASSSDKGTGEQYF. CDR3 coding DNA: TGTGCCAGCAGTTCCGACAAGGGGACAGGGGAGCAGTACTTC. Based on the CDR3 plus reference TRBV7-9 and TRBJ2-7, the full variable domain is DTGVSQNPRHKITKRGQNVTFRCDPISEHNRLYWYRQTLGQGPEFLTYFQNEAQLEKSRLLSDRFSAERPKGSFSTLEIQRTEQGDSAMYLCASSSDKGTGEQYFGPGTRLTVT.

Note on this clonotype: Since a much larger clone is just one base distant, this may be a read error. V is TRBV9 and J is TRBJ2-2; D is tentatively TRBD1 or TRBD2 (5 bases each). The CDR3 spans 18 residues. The germline V and J ends were trimmed by 4 bases and 3 bases, with 22 bases remaining between them. The germline V gene has CDR1 SGDLS and CDR2 YYNGEE. CDR3 DNA: TGTGCCAGCAGCCCTCCGATAGCGAGGGGCGGTGACACCGGGGAGCTGTTTTTT. It is translated as CASSPPIARGGDTGELFF.

This clonotype was counted only a few times. CDR3 in DNA: TGTGCCAGCGGACCTGACGGGCGGTCGACAGATACGCAGTATTTT. It specifies CASGPDGRSTDTQYF. The V and J genes are TRBV6-5 and TRBJ2-3; D unresolved. Trimming took 8 bases from V and 3 from J, leaving 18 bases between them. CDR1 is MNHEY, CDR2 SVGAGI, per germline. CDR3 length: 15 amino acids.

The genes are TRBV20-1 and TRBJ2-2; TRBD1 matches at 10 bases. Germline values: CDR1 DFQATT, CDR2 SNEGSKA (reference sequence). The V gene end was trimmed by 3 bases and the J gene end by 6 bases; junction bases not matched to a gene: 10. The CDR3 contains 16 residues. The CDR3 loop is CSARTAGTGAAGELFF. CDR3 nucleotides: TGCAGTGCTAGGACCGCCGGGACAGGGGCTGCCGGGGAGCTGTTTTTT.

This chain connects TRBV24-1 to TRBJ1-3; TRBD1 aligns across 8 bases. Germline trimming cut 3 bases from V and 8 bases from J; bases unmatched to any gene: 17. The CDR3 is made up of 18 amino acids. Per germline, CDR1 KGHDR and CDR2 SFDVKD. The CDR3, as DNA: TGTGCCACCAGTGATGGACAGGGTTATCGGGACTATGGCTACACCATATATTTT. It encodes CATSDGQGYRDYGYTIYF.

This chain links TRBV4-1 with TRBJ1-1; a possible D gene is TRBD1 (6 bases). CDR3 size: 15 residues. V was pared by 7 bases and J by 1 base, with 16 bases between. Germline V gene sequence: CDR1 MGHRA, CDR2 YSYEKL. This CDR3 is CASTSGTLENTEAFF. In DNA, the CDR3 is TGCGCCAGCACTTCCGGGACACTTGAGAACACTGAAGCTTTCTTT.

V usage is TRBV7-9 and J usage is TRBJ2-7; tentatively, D is TRBD2 (5 bases). Germline CDR1 reads SEHNR; CDR2 reads FQNEAQ (reference sequence). The CDR3 extends over 13 amino acids. V lost 11 bases and J lost 8, with 22 bases in between. CDR3 loop: CAGGLGRSGKQYF. CDR3 nucleotides: TGTGCCGGCGGCTTGGGCAGATCGGGGAAGCAGTACTTC.

About this clonotype itself: A much larger clone differs by one base, so this may be a read error. This chain connects TRBV15 to TRBJ1-2, with unresolved D. Germline V gene sequence: CDR1 LNHNV, CDR2 YYDKDF (reference sequence). V dropped 3 bases and J dropped 7 bases, with 15 bases sitting between them. CDR3 length: 14 residues. CDR3: CATSRTVDRSGYTF. The CDR3 coding sequence is TGTGCCACCAGCAGGACGGTGGACCGATCTGGCTACACCTTC.